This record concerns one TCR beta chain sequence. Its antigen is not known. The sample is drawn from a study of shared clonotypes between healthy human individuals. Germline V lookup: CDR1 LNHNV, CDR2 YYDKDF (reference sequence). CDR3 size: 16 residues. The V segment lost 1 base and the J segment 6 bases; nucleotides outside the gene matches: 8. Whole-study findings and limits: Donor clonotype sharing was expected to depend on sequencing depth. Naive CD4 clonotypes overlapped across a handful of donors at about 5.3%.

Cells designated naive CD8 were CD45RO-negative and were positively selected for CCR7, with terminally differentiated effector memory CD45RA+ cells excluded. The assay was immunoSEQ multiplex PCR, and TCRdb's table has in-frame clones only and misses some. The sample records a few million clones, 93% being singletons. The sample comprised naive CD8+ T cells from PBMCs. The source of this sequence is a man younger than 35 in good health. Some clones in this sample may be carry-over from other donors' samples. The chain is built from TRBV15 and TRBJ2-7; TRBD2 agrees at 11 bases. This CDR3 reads CATSRVAGGPLGEQYF. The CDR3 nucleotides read TGTGCCACCAGCAGAGTAGCGGGAGGGCCTTTAGGCGAGCAGTACTTC.